This is a list of T cell receptor beta chains from one sample in a study of monozygotic twins with inflammatory bowel disease. TCRdb reprocessed the 5' RACE reads, with one entry per CDR3 protein and no DNA. The sample holds 150,000 to 200,000 distinct CDR3 sequences. Material: blood. The source is a human donor with ulcerative colitis or Crohn's disease, or a healthy co-twin of an affected twin (not recorded which). The CDR3 runs from the conserved cysteine through the conserved F or W.

>TRBJ1-1|TRBV19
CASSTRGPPFPMNTEAFF
>TRBJ2-5|TRBV28
CASSSFRGRTGTQYF
>TRBJ2-1|TRBV7-6
CASSLGEGLSDHNEQFF
>TRBJ2-7|TRBV5-4
CASSQAPGGITSEQYF
>TRBJ1-5|TRBV7-2
CASSFDGGGNQPQHF
>TRBJ1-1|TRBV12-3/TRBV12-4
CASSLRLTEAYF
>TRBJ2-3|TRBV12-3/TRBV12-4
CASRDSDRSTDTQYF
>TRBJ2-1|TRBV30
CAWSGRRLADYNEQFF
>TRBJ2-6|TRBV6-1
CASSQLSVSGANVLTF
>TRBJ2-1|TRBV18
CASSETPTNEQFF
>TRBJ1-1|TRBV20-1
CSASAGRRTRDTEAFF
>TRBJ1-1|TRBV27
CASASFNTEAFF
>TRBJ2-3|TRBV20-1
CSAKEHTFPDTQYF
>TRBJ1-1|TRBV3-1
CASSRGAKGEAFF
>TRBJ1-3|TRBV27
CASSPGAKSTIYF
>TRBJ2-2|TRBV7-8
CASSPGLAGGEAGELFF
>TRBJ1-4|TRBV4-3
CASSHRGSSNEKLFF
>TRBJ1-1|TRBV19
CASSIMGAEAFF
>TRBJ2-2|TRBV28
CASYAVAGELFF
>TRBJ2-5|TRBV7-2
CASSWEVTGEQETQYF
>TRBJ2-7|TRBV7-9
CASSLGPGAYEQYF
>TRBJ2-1|TRBV5-1
CASSLFAGNNEQFF
>TRBJ1-4|TRBV12-3/TRBV12-4
CASSFLAPNEKLFF
>TRBJ2-1|TRBV11-1
CASSLAAEQFF
>TRBJ2-1|TRBV20-1
CSARDILESYNEQFF
>TRBJ1-6|TRBV20-1
CSATPGQRNSFSLHF
>TRBJ2-7|TRBV5-1
CASSRDGTGAMYEQYF
>TRBJ1-2|TRBV6-6
CASSYGGTAYGYTF
>TRBJ2-3|TRBV20-1
CSARDPVGSSTDTQYF
>TRBJ1-2|TRBV5-1
CASSLDVRGTGYTF
>TRBJ2-3|TRBV12-3/TRBV12-4
CASSRTSGGSDTQYF
>TRBJ2-5|TRBV11-2
CASSLGAGQETQYF
>TRBJ2-1|TRBV14
CASSHGGRNEQFF
>TRBJ1-2|TRBV6-1
CASRVGSTVVGYTF
>TRBJ1-5|TRBV30
CAWSQGTGTLYSNQPQHF
>TRBJ1-2|TRBV3-1
CASSQAGHDTYGYTF
>TRBJ2-5|TRBV12-3/TRBV12-4
CASGRQQGQETQYF
>TRBJ1-2|TRBV19
CASSIGTGYGYTF
>TRBJ1-1|TRBV9
CASSVGTGVMNTEAFF
>TRBJ2-3|TRBV5-6
CASSLTRSGTDKQYF
>TRBJ2-2|TRBV5-1
CASSLSGSLTGELFF
>TRBJ2-5|TRBV12-3/TRBV12-4
CASRAADAAETQYF
>TRBJ1-1|TRBV21-1
CASSKGKGSGPLDTEAFF